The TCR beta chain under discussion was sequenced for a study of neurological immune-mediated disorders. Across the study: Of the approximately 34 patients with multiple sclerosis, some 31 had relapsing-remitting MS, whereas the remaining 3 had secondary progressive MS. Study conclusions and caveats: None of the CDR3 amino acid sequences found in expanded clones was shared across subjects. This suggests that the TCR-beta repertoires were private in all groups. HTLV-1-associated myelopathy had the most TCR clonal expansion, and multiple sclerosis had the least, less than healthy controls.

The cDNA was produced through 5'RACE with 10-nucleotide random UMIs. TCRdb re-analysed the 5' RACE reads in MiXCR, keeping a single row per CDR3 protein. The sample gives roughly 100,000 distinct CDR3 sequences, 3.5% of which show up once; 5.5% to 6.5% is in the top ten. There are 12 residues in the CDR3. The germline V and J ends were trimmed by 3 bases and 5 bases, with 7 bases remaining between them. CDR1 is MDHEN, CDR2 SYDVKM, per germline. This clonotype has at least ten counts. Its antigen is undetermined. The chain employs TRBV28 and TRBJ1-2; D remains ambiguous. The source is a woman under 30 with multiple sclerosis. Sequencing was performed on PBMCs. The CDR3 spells CASSLDLYGYTF. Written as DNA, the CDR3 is TGTGCCAGCAGTTTGGATTTATATGGCTACACCTTC.